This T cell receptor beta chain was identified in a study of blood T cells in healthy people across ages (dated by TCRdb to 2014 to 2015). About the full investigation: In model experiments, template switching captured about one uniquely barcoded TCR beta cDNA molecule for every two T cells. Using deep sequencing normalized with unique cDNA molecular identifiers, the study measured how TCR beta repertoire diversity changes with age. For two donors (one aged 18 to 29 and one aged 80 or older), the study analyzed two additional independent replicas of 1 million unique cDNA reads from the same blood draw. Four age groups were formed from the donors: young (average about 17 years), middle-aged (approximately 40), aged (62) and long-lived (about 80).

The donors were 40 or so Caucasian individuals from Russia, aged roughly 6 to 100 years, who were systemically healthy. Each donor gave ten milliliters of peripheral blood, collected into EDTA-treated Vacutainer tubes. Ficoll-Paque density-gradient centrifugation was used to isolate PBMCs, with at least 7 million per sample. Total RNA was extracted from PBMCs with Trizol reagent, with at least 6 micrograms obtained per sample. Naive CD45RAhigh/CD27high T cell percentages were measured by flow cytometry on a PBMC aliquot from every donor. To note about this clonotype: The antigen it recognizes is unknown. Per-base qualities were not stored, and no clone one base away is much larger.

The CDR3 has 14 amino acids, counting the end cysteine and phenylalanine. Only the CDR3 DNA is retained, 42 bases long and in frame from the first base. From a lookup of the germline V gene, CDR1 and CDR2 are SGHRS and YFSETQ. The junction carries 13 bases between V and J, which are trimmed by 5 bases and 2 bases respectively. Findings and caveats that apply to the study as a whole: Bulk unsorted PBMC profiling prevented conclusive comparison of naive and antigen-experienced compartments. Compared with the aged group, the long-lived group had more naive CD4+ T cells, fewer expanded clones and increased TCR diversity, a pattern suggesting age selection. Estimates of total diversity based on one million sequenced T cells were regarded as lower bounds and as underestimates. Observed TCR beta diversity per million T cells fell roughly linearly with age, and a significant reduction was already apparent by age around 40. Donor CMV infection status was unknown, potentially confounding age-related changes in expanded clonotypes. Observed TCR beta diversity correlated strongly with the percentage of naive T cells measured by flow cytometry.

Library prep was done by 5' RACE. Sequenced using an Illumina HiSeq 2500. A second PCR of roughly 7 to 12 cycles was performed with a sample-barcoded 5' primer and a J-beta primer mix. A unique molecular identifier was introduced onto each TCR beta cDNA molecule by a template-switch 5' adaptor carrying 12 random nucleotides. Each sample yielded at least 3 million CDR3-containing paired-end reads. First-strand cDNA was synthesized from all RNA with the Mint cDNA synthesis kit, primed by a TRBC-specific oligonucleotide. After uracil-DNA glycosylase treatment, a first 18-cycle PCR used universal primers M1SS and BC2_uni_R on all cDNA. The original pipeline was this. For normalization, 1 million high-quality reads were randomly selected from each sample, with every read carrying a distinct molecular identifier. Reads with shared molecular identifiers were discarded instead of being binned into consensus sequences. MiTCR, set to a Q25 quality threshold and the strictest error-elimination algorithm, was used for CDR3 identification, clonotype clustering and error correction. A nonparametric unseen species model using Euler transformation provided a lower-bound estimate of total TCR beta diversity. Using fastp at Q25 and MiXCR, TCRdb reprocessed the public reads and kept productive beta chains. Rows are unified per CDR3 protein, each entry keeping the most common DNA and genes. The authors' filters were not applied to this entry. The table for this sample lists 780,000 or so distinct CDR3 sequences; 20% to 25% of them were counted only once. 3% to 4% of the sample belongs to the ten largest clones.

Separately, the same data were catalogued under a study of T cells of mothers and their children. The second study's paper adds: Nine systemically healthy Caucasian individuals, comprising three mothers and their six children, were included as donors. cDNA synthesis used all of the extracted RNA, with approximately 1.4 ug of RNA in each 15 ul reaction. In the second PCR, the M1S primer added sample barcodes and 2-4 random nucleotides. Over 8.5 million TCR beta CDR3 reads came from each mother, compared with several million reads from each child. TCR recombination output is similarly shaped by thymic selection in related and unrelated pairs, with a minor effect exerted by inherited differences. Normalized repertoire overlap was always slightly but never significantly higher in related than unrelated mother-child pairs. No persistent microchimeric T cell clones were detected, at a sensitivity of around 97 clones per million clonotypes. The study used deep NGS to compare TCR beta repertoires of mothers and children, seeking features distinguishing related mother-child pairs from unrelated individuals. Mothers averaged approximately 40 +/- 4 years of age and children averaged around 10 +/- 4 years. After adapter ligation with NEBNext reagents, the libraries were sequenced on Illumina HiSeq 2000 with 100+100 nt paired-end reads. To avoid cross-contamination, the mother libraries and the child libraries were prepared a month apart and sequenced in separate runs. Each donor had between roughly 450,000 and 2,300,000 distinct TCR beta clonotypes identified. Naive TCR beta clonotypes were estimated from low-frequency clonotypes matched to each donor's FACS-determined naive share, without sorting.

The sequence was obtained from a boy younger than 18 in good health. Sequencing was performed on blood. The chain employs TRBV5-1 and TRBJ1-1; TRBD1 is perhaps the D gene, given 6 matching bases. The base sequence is TGCGCCAGCAGTCAGGACAGCCAAAACACTGAAGCTTTCTTT. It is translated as CASSQDSQNTEAFF.